The next 21 T cell receptor beta chains were all read from a single sample in a study of beta chain features in type 1 diabetes. Expressed TCRB transcripts were sequenced, since all the RNA that had been isolated was reverse transcribed. The method was immunoSEQ multiplex PCR; TCRdb's version includes in-frame clones alone and lacks a portion of them. The sample has just over 600,000 clones; 15% are singletons. Source material: naive CD4+ T cells from blood. Every receptor here comes from a young man in good health.

In its sample, this clone was seen a few times. The genes are TRBV27 and TRBJ2-3; tentatively, D is TRBD2 (5 bases). Germline loops: CDR1 MNHEY, CDR2 SMNVEV (reference sequence). With 4 bases removed from V and 1 base from J, the gap between germline ends came to 12 bases. The CDR3 has 15 residues. CDR3 coding DNA: TGTGCCAGCAGTTATGGCGGAGCGGGCACAGATACGCAGTATTTT. Protein sequence: CASSYGGAGTDTQYF.

V usage is TRBV4-1 and J usage is TRBJ2-1; 10 nucleotides align to TRBD2. V lost 0 bases and J lost 8; bases outside the gene matches: 10. Germline CDR1 reads MGHRA; CDR2 reads YSYEKL. There are 17 residues in the CDR3. This CDR3 is CASSQDSGRAFFDEQFF. DNA of the CDR3: TGCGCCAGCAGCCAAGACAGCGGGAGGGCCTTCTTCGATGAGCAGTTCTTC.

This clone was counted between two and nine times. This chain uses TRBV28 with TRBJ2-1; 7 nucleotides agree with TRBD1. The V segment lost 6 bases and the J segment 5 bases; nucleotides outside the gene matches: 10. This CDR3 region has 15 residues. The germline V gene encodes CDR1 MDHEN and CDR2 SYDVKM. The DNA of the CDR3 is TGTGCCAGCAGCTCGACAGGGCTGGGGCACAATGAGCAGTTCTTC. It is translated as CASSSTGLGHNEQFF.

In this sample, this clone turned up a few times. This chain connects TRBV15 to TRBJ1-2, with D perhaps matching TRBD1 (5 bases). Trimming left V 0 bases short and J 7 bases short, with 21 bases between. Germline V gene lookup returns CDR1 LNHNV and CDR2 YYDKDF (reference sequence). CDR3 length: 17 residues. The CDR3 bases are TGTGCCACCAGCAGAGAAGGCGGCCAAGGGGAGGATTTTGGCTACACCTTC. Protein sequence: CATSREGGQGEDFGYTF. Supplemented by reference TRBV15 and TRBJ1-2, the full variable domain reads DAMVIQNPRYQVTQFGKPVTLSCSQTLNHNVMYWYQQKSSQAPKLLFHYYDKDFNNEADTPDNFQSRRPNTSFCFLDIRSPGLGDTAMYLCATSREGGQGEDFGYTFGSGTRLTVV.

The genes are TRBV18 and TRBJ2-7; 8 nucleotides line up with TRBD2. Germline V lookup: CDR1 KGHSH, CDR2 LQKENI. The junction had 4 bases not matched to a gene; V was cut back by 3 bases and J by 3 bases. The CDR3 is 14 residues long. The CDR3 loop reads CASSPTGGGYEQYF. In DNA, the CDR3 is TGTGCCAGCTCACCCACCGGGGGGGGCTACGAGCAGTACTTC.

This clone was counted a few times. The rearrangement joins TRBV7-2 to TRBJ2-1; a possible D gene is TRBD2 (7 bases). Trimming shortened V by 6 bases and J by 7 bases, and 16 bases separated the two germline ends. CDR1 is SGHTA, CDR2 FQGNSA, per germline. The CDR3 totals 14 residues. The CDR3 nucleotides are TGTGCCAGCAGACCCGACAGGCGGGAGAATGAGCAGTTCTTC. It is translated as CASRPDRRENEQFF. Full variable domain (missing parts from reference TRBV7-2 and TRBJ2-1): GAGVSQSPSNKVTEKGKDVELRCDPISGHTALYWYRQSLGQGLEFLIYFQGNSAPDKSGLPSDRFSAERTGGSVSTLTIQRTQQEDSAVYLCASRPDRRENEQFFGPGTRLTVL.

This clone was counted a few times. The chain uses TRBV20-1 and TRBJ2-7, with D tentatively TRBD2 (6 bases). Trimming pared 6 bases from V and 11 bases from J, leaving 17 bases between. Germline lookup yields CDR1 DFQATT and CDR2 SNEGSKA (reference sequence). This CDR3 region has 11 residues. The CDR3 region is CSAATSLRKYF. The CDR3 nucleotides read TGCAGTGCGGCAACTAGCCTCCGCAAGTACTTC.

In its sample, this clone was seen a few times. The chain employs TRBV5-1 and TRBJ1-4; no firm D call. CDR1 SGHRS and CDR2 YFSETQ come from the germline V gene. This CDR3 is 15 amino acids long. V lost 0 bases, J lost 8 bases, and 14 bases lay in between. The CDR3 spells CASSLETAEKEKLFF. DNA for the CDR3: TGCGCCAGCAGCTTGGAGACCGCGGAAAAGGAAAAACTGTTTTTT. Full variable domain (missing parts from reference TRBV5-1 and TRBJ1-4): KAGVTQTPRYLIKTRGQQVTLSCSPISGHRSVSWYQQTPGQGLQFLFEYFSETQRNKGNFPGRFSGRQFSNSRSEMNVSTLELGDSALYLCASSLETAEKEKLFFGSGTQLSVL.

This clone was found a few times. This chain uses TRBV5-1 with TRBJ1-4; 9 bases agree with TRBD1. The CDR3 covers 14 residues. With V trimmed by 0 bases and J by 7 bases, 1 base remained unmatched. Germline values: CDR1 SGHRS, CDR2 YFSETQ. DNA of the CDR3: TGCGCCAGCAGCTTGGACAGGGGGCTTGAAAAACTGTTTTTT. Translation gives CASSLDRGLEKLFF.

J is TRBJ1-1 and V is TRBV12-5; 8 nucleotides align to TRBD1. The CDR3 is made up of 17 amino acids. Losses at the gene ends were 1 base for V and 3 bases for J; bases not matched to a gene: 10. Germline loops: CDR1 LGHNT, CDR2 FRNRAP. CDR3 loop: CASGLDRDRKRDTEAFF. The CDR3 region has the DNA TGTGCTAGTGGTTTGGACCGGGACAGGAAGCGGGACACTGAAGCTTTCTTT. The full variable domain, its missing parts supplied by reference TRBV12-5 and TRBJ1-1, is DARVTQTPRHKVTEMGQEVTMRCQPILGHNTVFWYRQTMMQGLELLAYFRNRAPLDDSGMPKDRFSAEMPDATLATLKIQPSEPRDSAVYFCASGLDRDRKRDTEAFFGQGTRLTVV.

This clone was seen many times. V usage is TRBV23-1 and J usage is TRBJ2-2; 7 nucleotides line up with TRBD1. TRBV23-1 is noted as an ORF with a role that remains uncertain. The J segment lost 4 bases and the V segment lost 4 bases, leaving 9 bases of the junction unmatched. The CDR3 contains 16 residues. The CDR3 sequence: CASSPGQARGTGELFF. CDR3 bases: TGCGCCAGCAGTCCCGGACAGGCTCGTGGCACCGGGGAGCTGTTTTTT.

The table lists this clone with a few counts. The chain combines TRBV4-3 with TRBJ2-3; 7 nucleotides align to TRBD2. The V gene end was trimmed by 0 bases and the J gene end by 0 bases; junction bases not matched to a gene: 0. The germline V gene has CDR1 LGHNA and CDR2 YSLEER. The CDR3 covers 15 residues. The chain's CDR3 is CASSQERGSTDTQYF. In DNA form, the CDR3 reads TGCGCCAGCAGCCAAGAGCGGGGGAGCACAGATACGCAGTATTTT.

The chain couples TRBV11-3 to TRBJ1-2; 11 bases agree with TRBD1. CDR1 and CDR2 from the germline V gene are SGHNT and YENEEA. V trimming: 5 bases; J trimming: 3 bases; junction bases outside the gene matches: 5. The CDR3 is made up of 15 amino acids. DNA for the CDR3: TGTGCCAGCAGCCCTGGGACAGGGGGAGACTATGGCTACACCTTC. Translating it yields CASSPGTGGDYGYTF.

This chain connects TRBV27 to TRBJ1-4, with a possible D match to TRBD1 (6 bases). The CDR3 contains 15 residues. V shed 8 bases and J shed 10 bases, with 23 bases lying between them. Germline V gene lookup returns CDR1 MNHEY and CDR2 SMNVEV (reference sequence). CDR3 in amino acids: CASGSWGGRIGKLFF. CDR3 DNA sequence: TGTGCCAGCGGATCGTGGGGGGGGCGAATAGGAAAACTGTTTTTT.

This clone was observed a handful of times. V gene TRBV9 combines with J gene TRBJ1-6, with D unclear. This CDR3 spans 12 amino acids. With 4 bases removed from V and 5 bases from J, the gap between germline ends came to 4 bases. Germline V gives CDR1 SGDLS, CDR2 YYNGEE. CDR3 in amino acids: CASSLDNSPLHF. The CDR3 nucleotides are TGTGCCAGCAGCTTAGATAATTCACCCCTCCACTTT.

Only a few counts were recorded for this clone. The J gene is TRBJ1-6, the V gene TRBV7-9, with a possible D match to TRBD1 (5 bases). V gave up 5 bases and J gave up 9 bases, with 17 bases separating them. CDR3 length equals 15 residues. Looked up from germline, CDR1 is SEHNR and CDR2 is FQNEAQ (reference sequence). The CDR3 region is CASSLGQTEGSPLHF. The CDR3 DNA reads as TGTGCCAGCAGCCTTGGACAAACAGAGGGTTCACCCCTCCACTTT.

This clone was counted a few times. In the same sample, other DNA sequences code for this CDR3. This chain connects TRBV18 to TRBJ2-7; D is ambiguous. The CDR3 has 12 amino acids. From germline, CDR1 is KGHSH and CDR2 LQKENI. The germline V and J ends were trimmed by 3 bases and 4 bases, with 7 bases remaining between them. The CDR3 here is CASSPAGYEQYF. Written as DNA, the CDR3 is TGTGCCAGCTCACCTGCCGGGTACGAGCAGTACTTC.

V is TRBV5-1 and J is TRBJ2-3; D may be TRBD1 or TRBD2 (5 bases each). V lost 4 bases, J lost 1 base, and 19 bases lay in between. The CDR3 totals 17 residues. CDR1 and CDR2 (germline): SGHRS, YFSETQ. The CDR3 sequence: CASSLTRGTSGTDTQYF. In DNA, the CDR3 is TGCGCCAGCAGCCTAACCAGAGGGACCTCAGGCACAGATACGCAGTATTTT.

The chain carries TRBV29-1 and TRBJ2-6; no clear D. The CDR3 totals 13 residues. Germline V gene sequence: CDR1 SQVTM, CDR2 ANQGSEA. Trimming removed 1 base from V and 3 bases from J, with 4 bases in between. The CDR3 DNA follows: TGCAGCGTTGAAGTTGGTGGGGCCAACGTCCTGACTTTC. It translates to CSVEVGGANVLTF.

The table lists this clone with a few counts. The gene calls are TRBV11-2 and TRBJ2-2, with 7 bases matching TRBD1. The CDR3 contains 14 residues. The V gene's germline CDR1 is SGHAT and CDR2 FQNNGV. V gave up 2 bases and J gave up 8 bases; unmatched junction bases: 5. The CDR3 nucleotides are TGTGCCAGCAGCTTAACAGGGGTTCGGGGGGAGCTGTTTTTT. It translates to CASSLTGVRGELFF.

This chain connects TRBV14 to TRBJ2-3; possibly TRBD2 for D (6 bases). The V and J ends lost 4 bases and 8 bases respectively, with 13 bases between them. Per the germline V gene, CDR1 is SGHDN and CDR2 is FVKESK. This CDR3 spans 13 amino acids. CDR3: CASSLGTGGTQYF. CDR3 DNA: TGTGCCAGCAGCCTCGGGACCGGGGGTACGCAGTATTTT. The full variable domain, rest sourced from reference TRBV14 and TRBJ2-3, is EAGVTQFPSHSVIEKGQTVTLRCDPISGHDNLYWYRRVMGKEIKFLLHFVKESKQDESGMPNNRFLAERTGGTYSTLKVQPAELEDSGVYFCASSLGTGGTQYFGPGTRLTVL.